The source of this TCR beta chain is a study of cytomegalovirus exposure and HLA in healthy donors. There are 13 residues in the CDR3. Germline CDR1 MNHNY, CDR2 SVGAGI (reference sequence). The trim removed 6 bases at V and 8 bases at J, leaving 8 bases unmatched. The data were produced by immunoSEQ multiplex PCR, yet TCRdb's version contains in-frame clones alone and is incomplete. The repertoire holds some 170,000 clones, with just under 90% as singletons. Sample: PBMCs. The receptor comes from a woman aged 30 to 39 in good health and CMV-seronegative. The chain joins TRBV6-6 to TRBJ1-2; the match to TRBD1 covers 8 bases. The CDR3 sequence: CASRPPTGDGYTF. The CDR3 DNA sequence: TGTGCCAGCAGGCCCCCGACAGGGGACGGCTACACCTTC.